This T cell receptor beta chain was observed in a study of PD-L1 blockade in urothelial cancer (dated by TCRdb to 2015 to 2018). In the study overall: Every patient began therapy in about 2014 and was given atezolizumab 1,200 mg intravenously every 3 weeks. About 85% of the roughly 29 patients were identified as males with urothelial cancer of bladder origin, and a prior smoking history was reported by 18 of 29 patients. An ECOG performance status of 0 or 1 was recorded for the patients, and 0 to 3 prior chemotherapy regimens had been received by the patients. Blood samples were analyzed at two time points: 3 weeks after treatment start (second dose) and 6 weeks after treatment start. A median of about 140,000 T cells and around 81,000 unique TCRs was obtained from blood samples, and a median clonality of approximately 0.08 was observed. The study was an exploratory multi-omic analysis of somatic, immune and clinical correlates of response to PD-L1 blockade with atezolizumab in urothelial cancer. Pretreatment tumor samples, along with matched peripheral blood collected serially before and after atezolizumab treatment, underwent TCR sequencing. Durable clinical benefit meant progression-free survival longer than 6 months, and TCR features were also tested against progression-free and overall survival. In the same patients who had TCR sequencing, pretreatment tumors also underwent whole exome sequencing and RNA sequencing. Durable clinical benefit was achieved by nine patients and was not achieved by 20 patients. Pretreatment blood TCR-seq was available for nearly 30 patients, at least one posttreatment blood collection was obtained for about 25 patients, and tumor TCR-seq was available for about 25 patients. On the study overall, not on this receptor specifically: Greater expansion of tumor-associated TCR clones in peripheral blood 3 weeks after the start of treatment was observed in patients with durable benefit (n ≈ 24, p = 0.022). Small sample size (n ≈ 28) and many exploratory analyses mean the results are intended to be hypothesis-generating. Improved progression-free and overall survival was associated with having pretreatment peripheral blood TCR clonality below the median.

Synthetic TCR analog templates were spiked into each PCR so that absolute template abundance could be estimated from read counts. Using the immunoSEQ assay, TCRbeta CDR3 regions were amplified from genomic DNA with bias-controlled V and J gene primers. Sequencing of rearranged TCRbeta segments was performed at approximately 20X coverage. In the source study's methods: Clustering was used to correct sequencing errors, and CDR3s were annotated against IMGT so that V, D and J genes could be assigned. Downstream analyses used only productive TCRbeta rearrangements and left out out-of-frame or stop-codon sequences. Clonality was calculated as one minus the Shannon entropy normalized by the log of the number of unique productive sequences. Clones differing between time points or between blood and tumor were identified using Fisher's exact test with Benjamini-Hochberg correction, with an adjusted p below 0.01 applied as the threshold. TCRdb carries this immuneACCESS record with in-frame sequences only. Its versions omit some clonotypes, under half of them owing to an unresolved V gene in the studies checked, with the rest unexplained. V and J calls and clone size are as listed in that table; D and trimming were resolved from the DNA. A total of 66,000 or so clones appear in this sample, approximately 91% of them only once. Of the sample, roughly 10% falls within the top ten clones.

With regard to this clone: No antigen is known for it. No clone much larger than this one lies a single base away; base qualities are absent.

Reading the label with the study, this specimen's time point is: peripheral blood 6 weeks after treatment start. The cohort comprised 25 to 35 patients with locally advanced or metastatic urothelial carcinoma treated at Memorial Sloan Kettering on a trial protocol. Peripheral blood mononuclear cells were collected pretreatment and during treatment, with between 1 and 8 total time points obtained per patient. The Qiagen DNeasy Blood extraction kit was used to purify genomic DNA from total PBMCs and tumor samples. PBMCs were collected pretreatment and during treatment and were isolated and stored as previously described. From the cysteine up to the phenylalanine, the CDR3 has a length of 14 residues. Solely the CDR3 DNA is kept, with 42 bases framed from the first base. Based on the germline V gene, the CDR1 and CDR2 sequences are SGDLS and YYNGEE. The germline ends are 5 bases apart after V is trimmed by 1 base and J by 0 bases.

The receptor comes from a man between 60 and 70 years old with urothelial cancer. Specimen: PBMCs, collected around atezolizumab (anti-PD-L1) treatment. The rearranged chain carries TRBV9 and TRBJ1-3, with the D gene not clear enough to name. The encoded CDR3 is CASSVYSSGNTIYF. The nucleotides are TGTGCCAGCAGCGTATACAGCTCTGGAAACACCATATATTTT.